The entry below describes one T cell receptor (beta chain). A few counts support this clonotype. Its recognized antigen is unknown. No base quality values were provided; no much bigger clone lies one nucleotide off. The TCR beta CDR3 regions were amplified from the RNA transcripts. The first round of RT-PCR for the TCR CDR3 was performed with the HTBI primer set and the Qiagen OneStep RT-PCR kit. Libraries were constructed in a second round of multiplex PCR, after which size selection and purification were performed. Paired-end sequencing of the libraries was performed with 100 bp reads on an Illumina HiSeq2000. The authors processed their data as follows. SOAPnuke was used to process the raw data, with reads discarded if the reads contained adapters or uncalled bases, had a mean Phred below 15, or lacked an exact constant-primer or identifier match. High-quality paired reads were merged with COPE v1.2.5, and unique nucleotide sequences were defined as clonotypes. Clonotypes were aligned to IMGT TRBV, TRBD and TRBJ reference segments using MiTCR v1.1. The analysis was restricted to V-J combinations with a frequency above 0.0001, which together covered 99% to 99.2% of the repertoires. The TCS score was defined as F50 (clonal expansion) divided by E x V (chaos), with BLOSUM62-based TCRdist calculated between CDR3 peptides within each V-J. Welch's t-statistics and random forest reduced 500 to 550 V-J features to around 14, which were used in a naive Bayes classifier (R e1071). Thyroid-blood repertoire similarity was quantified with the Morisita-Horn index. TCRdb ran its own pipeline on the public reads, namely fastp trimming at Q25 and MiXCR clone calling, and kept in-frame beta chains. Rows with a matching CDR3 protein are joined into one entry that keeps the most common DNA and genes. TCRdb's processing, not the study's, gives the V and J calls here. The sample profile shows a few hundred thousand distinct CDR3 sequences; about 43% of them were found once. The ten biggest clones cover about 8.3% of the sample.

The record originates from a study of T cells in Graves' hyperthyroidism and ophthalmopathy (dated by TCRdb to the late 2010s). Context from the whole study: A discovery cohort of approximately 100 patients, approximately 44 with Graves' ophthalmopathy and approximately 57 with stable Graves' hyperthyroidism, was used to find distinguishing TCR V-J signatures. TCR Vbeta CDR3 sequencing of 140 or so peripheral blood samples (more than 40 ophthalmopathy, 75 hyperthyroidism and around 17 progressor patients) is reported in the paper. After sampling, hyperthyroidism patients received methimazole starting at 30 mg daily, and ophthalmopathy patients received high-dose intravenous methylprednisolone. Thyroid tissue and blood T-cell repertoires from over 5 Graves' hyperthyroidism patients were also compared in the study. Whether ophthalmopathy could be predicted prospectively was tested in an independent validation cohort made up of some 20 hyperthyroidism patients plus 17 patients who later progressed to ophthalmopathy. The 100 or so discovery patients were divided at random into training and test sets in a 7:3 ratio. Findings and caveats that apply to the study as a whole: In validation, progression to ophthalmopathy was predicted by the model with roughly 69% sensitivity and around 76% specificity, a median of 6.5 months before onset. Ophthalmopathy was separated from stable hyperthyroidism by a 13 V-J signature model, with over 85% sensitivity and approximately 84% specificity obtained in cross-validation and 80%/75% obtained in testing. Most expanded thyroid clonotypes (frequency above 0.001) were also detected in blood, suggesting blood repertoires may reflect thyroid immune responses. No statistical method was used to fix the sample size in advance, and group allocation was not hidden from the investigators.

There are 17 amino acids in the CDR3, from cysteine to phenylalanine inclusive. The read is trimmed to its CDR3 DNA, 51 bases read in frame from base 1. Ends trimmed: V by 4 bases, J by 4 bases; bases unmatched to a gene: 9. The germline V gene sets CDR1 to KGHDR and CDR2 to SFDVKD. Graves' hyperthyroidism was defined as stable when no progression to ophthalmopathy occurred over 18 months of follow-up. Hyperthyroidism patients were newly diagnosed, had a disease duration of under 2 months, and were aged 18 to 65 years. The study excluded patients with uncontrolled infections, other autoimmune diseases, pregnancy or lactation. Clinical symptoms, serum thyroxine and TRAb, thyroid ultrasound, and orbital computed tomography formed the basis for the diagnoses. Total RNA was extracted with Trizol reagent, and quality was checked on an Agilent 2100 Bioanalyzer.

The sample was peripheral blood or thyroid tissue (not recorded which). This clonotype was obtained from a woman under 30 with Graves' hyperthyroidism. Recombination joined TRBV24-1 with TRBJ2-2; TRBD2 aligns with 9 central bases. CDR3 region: CATSDLTSGVVTGELFF. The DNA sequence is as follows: TGTGCCACCAGTGACCTGACTAGCGGAGTAGTCACCGGGGAGCTGTTTTTT.